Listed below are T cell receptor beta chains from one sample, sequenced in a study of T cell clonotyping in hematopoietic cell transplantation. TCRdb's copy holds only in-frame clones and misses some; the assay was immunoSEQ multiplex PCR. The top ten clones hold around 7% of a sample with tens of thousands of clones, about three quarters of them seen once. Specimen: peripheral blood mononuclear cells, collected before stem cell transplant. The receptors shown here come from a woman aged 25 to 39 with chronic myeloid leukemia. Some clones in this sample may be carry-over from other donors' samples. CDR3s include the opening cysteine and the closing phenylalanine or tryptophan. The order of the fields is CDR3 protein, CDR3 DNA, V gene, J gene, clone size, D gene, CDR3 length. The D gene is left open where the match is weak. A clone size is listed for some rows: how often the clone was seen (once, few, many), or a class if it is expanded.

CSAKQETQYF	TGCAGCGCCAAACAAGAGACCCAGTACTTC	TRBV29-1	TRBJ2-5	NA	NA	10
CASSLGFTAHNEQFF	TGTGCCAGCAGCTTAGGTTTTACAGCGCACAATGAGCAGTTCTTC	TRBV11-2	TRBJ2-1	NA	NA	15
CASSHLKGSGTQPQHF	TGTGCCAGTAGTCACCTAAAGGGCTCAGGGACTCAGCCCCAGCATTTT	TRBV19	TRBJ1-5	NA	NA	16
CASSPLATVQETQYF	TGTGCCAGCAGCCCCTTAGCGACCGTACAAGAGACCCAGTACTTC	TRBV4-2	TRBJ2-5	NA	NA	15
CASRSNGGAYYNEQFF	TGTGCCAGCAGATCAAACGGGGGGGCGTACTACAATGAGCAGTTCTTC	TRBV28	TRBJ2-1	NA	TRBD2	16
CASRGGGNGYTF	TGTGCCAGCAGGGGGGGCGGAAATGGCTACACCTTC	TRBV27	TRBJ1-2	few	NA	12
CSAGQGKTEAFF	TGCAGCGCGGGACAGGGTAAAACTGAAGCTTTCTTT	TRBV29-1	TRBJ1-1	NA	TRBD1	12
CASSIRRAATDTQYF	TGTGCCAGTAGTATCCGCCGGGCAGCCACAGATACGCAGTATTTT	TRBV19	TRBJ2-3	NA	NA	15
CASSGQMNTEAFF	TGTGCCAGCAGCGGACAGATGAACACTGAAGCTTTCTTT	TRBV11-3	TRBJ1-1	NA	NA	13
CASSYGTASWGYTF	TGTGCCAGCAGTTACGGGACAGCCTCTTGGGGCTACACCTTC	TRBV6-5	TRBJ1-2	NA	TRBD1	14
CASSLEGQGGYEQYF	TGTGCCAGCAGCTTAGAGGGACAAGGAGGTTACGAGCAGTACTTC	TRBV7-9	TRBJ2-7	NA	NA	15
CASSLMGQGTGANVLTF	TGCGCCAGCAGCTTGATGGGACAGGGGACCGGGGCCAACGTCCTGACTTTC	TRBV5-1	TRBJ2-6	NA	TRBD1	17
CAWSVVGGPEKLFF	TGTGCCTGGAGTGTAGTAGGGGGCCCTGAAAAACTGTTTTTT	TRBV30	TRBJ1-4	NA	TRBD1	14
CASRGTSASYEQYF	TGTGCCAGCAGAGGGACTAGCGCAAGCTACGAGCAGTACTTC	TRBV2	TRBJ2-7	NA	TRBD2	14
CASSLEYQYTQYF	TGTGCCAGCAGCTTAGAATATCAGTATACGCAGTATTTT	TRBV11-1	TRBJ2-3	NA	NA	13
CASSPSSTSQQFF	TGCGCCAGCAGCCCTTCTTCCACTAGTCAGCAGTTCTTC	TRBV4-1	TRBJ2-1	NA	NA	13
CASGAQSDTEAFF	TGTGCCAGCGGAGCACAGTCGGACACTGAAGCTTTCTTT	TRBV2	TRBJ1-1	NA	NA	13
CASISVVVDGYTF	TGTGCCAGCATTTCGGTAGTGGTGGACGGCTACACCTTC	TRBV28	TRBJ1-2	once	NA	13
CASSLTGGTNSPLHF	TGTGCCAGCAGTTTAACGGGGGGTACTAATTCACCCCTCCACTTT	TRBV27	TRBJ1-6	NA	NA	15
CASSLEGNSNQPQHF	TGCGCCAGCAGCTTGGAAGGGAACAGCAATCAGCCCCAGCATTTT	TRBV5-1	TRBJ1-5	NA	NA	15